This T cell receptor (beta chain) was retrieved from a study of T cells in Graves' hyperthyroidism and ophthalmopathy. Study-wide results and caveats: The majority of expanded thyroid clonotypes above 0.001 also appeared in blood.

TCR beta CDR3 region amplification was performed from RNA transcripts. A first-round RT-PCR of the TCR CDR3 used the HTBI primer set. TCRdb re-analysed the multiplex PCR reads in MiXCR, keeping a single row per CDR3 protein. The profile covers approximately 330,000 distinct CDR3 sequences, with roughly 20% appearing a single time and 49% taken by the ten largest. V shed 0 bases and J shed 5 bases, with 9 bases lying between them. The germline CDR1 and CDR2 sequences are SGHRS and YFSETQ. CDR3 size: 14 residues. Patients aged 18 to 65 had newly diagnosed hyperthyroidism of under 2 months' duration. Any patient presenting with uncontrolled infection, other autoimmune disease, pregnancy or lactation was left out. At least ten counts were recorded for this clonotype. The antigen remains undetermined.

Sequenced material: blood. This TCR derives from a woman aged 45-65 years with Graves' hyperthyroidism. This sequence joins TRBV5-1 and TRBJ1-5; D is ambiguous. Here the CDR3 reads CASSLAGGYQPQHF. As DNA, the CDR3 is TGCGCCAGCAGCTTGGCCGGTGGGTATCAGCCCCAGCATTTT. The variable domain in full, with the rest retrieved from reference TRBV5-1 and TRBJ1-5, is KAGVTQTPRYLIKTRGQQVTLSCSPISGHRSVSWYQQTPGQGLQFLFEYFSETQRNKGNFPGRFSGRQFSNSRSEMNVSTLELGDSALYLCASSLAGGYQPQHFGDGTRLSIL.